This T cell receptor beta chain comes out of a study of a mutant IDH1 vaccine in newly diagnosed glioma. Study-level information: Vaccines were begun 4-6 weeks after radiotherapy alone, or with temozolomide cycles. Therapy received beforehand was radiotherapy, temozolomide, or both, with most patients given both. The study, taken as a whole, reports: Pseudoprogression appeared unlinked to shifts in leading peripheral T cell clonotypes.

The protocol was immunoSEQ multiplex PCR, while the TCRdb copy is restricted to in-frame clones and leaves out a portion. The repertoire holds 11,000 or so clones, 87% seen once, with around 6.1% in the top ten. CDR3 length: 15 residues. The ends lost 0 bases at V and 9 bases at J; junction bases unmatched: 8. Germline CDR1 and CDR2: MGHRA and YSYEKL. Sample time point: week 5, during vaccination. With topical imiquimod, each dose of the vaccine consisted of 300 ug of mutant IDH1 20-mer peptide. As to this clone: Its target is not known.

The clonotype originates from a middle-aged woman with glioma. Some clones in this sample may be carry-over from other donors' samples. The sample consisted of PBMCs, taken from a glioma patient whose treatment included an IDH1 peptide vaccine. The chain is built from TRBV4-1 and TRBJ1-3, with 7 bases that match TRBD1. CDR3 bases: TGCGCCAGCAGCCAAGAGGGCAGGGGGAAAGGCACCATATATTTT. Translating it yields CASSQEGRGKGTIYF.